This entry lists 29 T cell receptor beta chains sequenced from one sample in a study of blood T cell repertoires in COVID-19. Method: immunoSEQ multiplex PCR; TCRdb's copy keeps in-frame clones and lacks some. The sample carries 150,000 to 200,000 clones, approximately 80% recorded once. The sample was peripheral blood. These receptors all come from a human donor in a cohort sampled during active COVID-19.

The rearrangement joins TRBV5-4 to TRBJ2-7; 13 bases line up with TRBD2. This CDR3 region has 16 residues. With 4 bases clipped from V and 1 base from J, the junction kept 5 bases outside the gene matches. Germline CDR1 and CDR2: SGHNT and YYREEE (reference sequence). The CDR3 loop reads CASSRGLAGQSYEQYF. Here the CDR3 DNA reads TGTGCCAGCAGCCGGGGACTAGCGGGACAATCCTACGAGCAGTACTTC.

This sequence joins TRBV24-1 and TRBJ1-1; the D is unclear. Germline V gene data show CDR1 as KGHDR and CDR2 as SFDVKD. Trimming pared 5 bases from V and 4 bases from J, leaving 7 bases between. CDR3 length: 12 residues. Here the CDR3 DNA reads TGTGCCACCAGTGGCGGGAGCACTGAAGCTTTCTTT. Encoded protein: CATSGGSTEAFF.

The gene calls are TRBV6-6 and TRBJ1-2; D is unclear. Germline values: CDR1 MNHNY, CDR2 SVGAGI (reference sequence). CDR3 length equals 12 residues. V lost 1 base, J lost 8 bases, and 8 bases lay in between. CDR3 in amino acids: CASSYLGGGYTF. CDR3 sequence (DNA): TGTGCCAGCAGTTACTTGGGAGGCGGCTACACCTTC.

CDR3 sequence: CASSLWGTENTEAFF. CDR3 in DNA: TGTGCCAGCAGCTTGTGGGGGACAGAGAACACTGAAGCTTTCTTT. The rearrangement uses TRBV7-2 and TRBJ1-1; the match to TRBD1 covers 7 bases. Germline V lookup: CDR1 SGHTA, CDR2 FQGNSA. The J segment lost 1 base and the V segment lost 3 bases, leaving 5 bases of the junction unmatched. The CDR3 is made up of 15 amino acids.

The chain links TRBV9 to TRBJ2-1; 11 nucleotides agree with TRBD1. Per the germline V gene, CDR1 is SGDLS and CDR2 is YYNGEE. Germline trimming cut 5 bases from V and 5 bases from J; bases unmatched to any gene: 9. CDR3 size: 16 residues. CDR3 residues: CASSPIWTGGNNEQFF. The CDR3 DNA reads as TGTGCCAGCAGTCCAATCTGGACAGGGGGCAACAATGAGCAGTTCTTC.

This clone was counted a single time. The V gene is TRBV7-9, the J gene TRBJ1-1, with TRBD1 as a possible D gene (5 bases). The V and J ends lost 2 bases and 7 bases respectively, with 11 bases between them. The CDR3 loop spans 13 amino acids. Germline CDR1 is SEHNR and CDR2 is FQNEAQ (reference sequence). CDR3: CASSLPLGGEAFF. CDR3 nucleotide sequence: TGTGCCAGCAGCTTACCCCTGGGGGGTGAAGCTTTCTTT.

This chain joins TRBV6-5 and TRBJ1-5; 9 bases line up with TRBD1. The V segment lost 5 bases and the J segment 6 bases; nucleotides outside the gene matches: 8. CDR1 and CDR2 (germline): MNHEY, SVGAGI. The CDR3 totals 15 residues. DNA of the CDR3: TGTGCCAGCAGTAACACAGGGGGCTCAGGTCAGCCCCAGCATTTT. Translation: CASSNTGGSGQPQHF.

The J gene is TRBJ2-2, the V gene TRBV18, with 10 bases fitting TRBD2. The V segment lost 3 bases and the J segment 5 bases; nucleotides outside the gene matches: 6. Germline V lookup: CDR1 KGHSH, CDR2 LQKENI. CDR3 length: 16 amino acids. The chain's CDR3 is CASSPLAGADTGELFF. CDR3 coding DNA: TGTGCCAGCTCACCGCTAGCGGGAGCGGATACCGGGGAGCTGTTTTTT.

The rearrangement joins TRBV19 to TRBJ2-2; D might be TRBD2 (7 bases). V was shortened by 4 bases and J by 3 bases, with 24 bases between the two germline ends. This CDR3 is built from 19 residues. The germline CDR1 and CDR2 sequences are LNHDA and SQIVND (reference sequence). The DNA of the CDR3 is TGTGCCAGTAGTACCCCGACTAGCTGGGGGCCCACCTACACCGGGGAGCTGTTTTTT. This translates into CASSTPTSWGPTYTGELFF.

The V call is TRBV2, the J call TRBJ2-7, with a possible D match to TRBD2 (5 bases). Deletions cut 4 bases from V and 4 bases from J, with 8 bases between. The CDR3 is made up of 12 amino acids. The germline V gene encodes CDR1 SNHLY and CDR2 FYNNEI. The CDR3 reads CASSGERYEQYF. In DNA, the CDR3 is TGTGCCAGCAGTGGAGAGCGGTACGAGCAGTACTTC.

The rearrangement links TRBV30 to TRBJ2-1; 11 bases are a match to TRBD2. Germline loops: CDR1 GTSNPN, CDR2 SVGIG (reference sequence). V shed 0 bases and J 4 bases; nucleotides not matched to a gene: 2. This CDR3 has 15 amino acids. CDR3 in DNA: TGTGCCTGGAGTGTCGGGACTAGCGGATACAATGAGCAGTTCTTC. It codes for CAWSVGTSGYNEQFF.

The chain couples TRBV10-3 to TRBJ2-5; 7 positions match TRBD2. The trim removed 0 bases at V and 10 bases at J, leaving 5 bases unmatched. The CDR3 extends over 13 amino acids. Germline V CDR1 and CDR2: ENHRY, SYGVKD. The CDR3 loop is CAISESGIAGQYF. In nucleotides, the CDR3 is TGTGCCATCAGTGAGTCGGGCATAGCGGGCCAGTACTTC.

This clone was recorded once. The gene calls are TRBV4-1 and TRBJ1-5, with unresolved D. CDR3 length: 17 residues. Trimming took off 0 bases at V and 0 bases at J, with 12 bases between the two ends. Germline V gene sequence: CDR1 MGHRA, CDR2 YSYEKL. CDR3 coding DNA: TGCGCCAGCAGCCAAGAGGGAGCCCCATATAGCAATCAGCCCCAGCATTTT. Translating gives CASSQEGAPYSNQPQHF.

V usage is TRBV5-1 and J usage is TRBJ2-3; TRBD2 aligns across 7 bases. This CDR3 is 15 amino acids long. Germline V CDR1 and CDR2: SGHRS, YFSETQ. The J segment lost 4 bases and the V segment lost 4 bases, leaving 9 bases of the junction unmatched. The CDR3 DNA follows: TGCGCCAGCAGCAAAGGACTAGTTTTGGCAGATACGCAGTATTTT. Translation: CASSKGLVLADTQYF.

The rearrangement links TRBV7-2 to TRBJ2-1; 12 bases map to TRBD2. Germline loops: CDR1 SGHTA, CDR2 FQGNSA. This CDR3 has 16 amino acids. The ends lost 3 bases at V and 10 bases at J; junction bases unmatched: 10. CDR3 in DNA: TGTGCCAGCAGCTTCCCGACTAGCGGGAGTAGTAGGGAGCAGTTCTTC. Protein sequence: CASSFPTSGSSREQFF.

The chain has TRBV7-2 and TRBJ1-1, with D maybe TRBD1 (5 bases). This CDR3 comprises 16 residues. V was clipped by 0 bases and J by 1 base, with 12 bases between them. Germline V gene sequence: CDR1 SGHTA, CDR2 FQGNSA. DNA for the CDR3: TGTGCCAGCAGCTTAGCGGAGGGGCGAGGGAACACTGAAGCTTTCTTT. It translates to CASSLAEGRGNTEAFF.

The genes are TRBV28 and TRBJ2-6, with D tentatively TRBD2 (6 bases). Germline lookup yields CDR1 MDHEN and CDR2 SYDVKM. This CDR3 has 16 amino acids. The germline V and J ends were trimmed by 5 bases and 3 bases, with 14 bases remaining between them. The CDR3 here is CASSGSGGGGANVLTF. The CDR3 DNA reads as TGTGCCAGCAGTGGAAGTGGGGGAGGTGGGGCCAACGTCCTGACTTTC.

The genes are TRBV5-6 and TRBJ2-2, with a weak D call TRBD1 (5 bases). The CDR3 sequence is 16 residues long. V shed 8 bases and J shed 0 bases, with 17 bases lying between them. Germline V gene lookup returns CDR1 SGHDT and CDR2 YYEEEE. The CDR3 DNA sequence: TGTGCCAGTAAATATCACACAGGAACGAACACCGGGGAGCTGTTTTTT. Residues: CASKYHTGTNTGELFF.

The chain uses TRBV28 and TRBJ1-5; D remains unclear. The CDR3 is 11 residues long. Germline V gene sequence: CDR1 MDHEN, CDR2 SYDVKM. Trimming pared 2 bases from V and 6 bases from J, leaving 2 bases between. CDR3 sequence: CASSLRQPQHF. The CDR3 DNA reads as TGTGCCAGCAGTTTACGTCAGCCCCAGCATTTT.

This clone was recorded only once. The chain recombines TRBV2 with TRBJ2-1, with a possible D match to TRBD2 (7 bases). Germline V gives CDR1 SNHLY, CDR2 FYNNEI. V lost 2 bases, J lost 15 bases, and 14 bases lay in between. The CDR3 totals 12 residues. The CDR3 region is CASSESAGQMFF. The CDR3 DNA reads TGTGCCAGCAGTGAATCAGCGGGACAAATGTTCTTC.

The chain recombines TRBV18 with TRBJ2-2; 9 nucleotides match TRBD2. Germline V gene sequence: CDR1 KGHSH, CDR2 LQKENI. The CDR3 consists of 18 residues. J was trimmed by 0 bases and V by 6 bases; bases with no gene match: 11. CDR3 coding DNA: TGTGCCAGCTCGCTGGGACTAGCCGGCTCGTCGAACACCGGGGAGCTGTTTTTT. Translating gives CASSLGLAGSSNTGELFF.

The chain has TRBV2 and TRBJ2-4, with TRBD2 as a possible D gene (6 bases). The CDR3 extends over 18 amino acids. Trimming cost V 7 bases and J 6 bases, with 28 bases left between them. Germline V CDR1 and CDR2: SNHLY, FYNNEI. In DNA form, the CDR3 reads TGTGCCAGCATGTACTTTAGCGGCCTAATCCCCCTCCGAAACATTCAGTACTTC. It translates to CASMYFSGLIPLRNIQYF.

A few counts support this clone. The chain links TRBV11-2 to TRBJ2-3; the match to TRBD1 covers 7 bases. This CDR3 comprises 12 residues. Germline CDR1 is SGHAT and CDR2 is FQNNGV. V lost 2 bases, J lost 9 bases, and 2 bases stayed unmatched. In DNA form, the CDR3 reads TGTGCCAGCAGCTTAAAGACAGGGACGCAGTATTTT. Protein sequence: CASSLKTGTQYF.

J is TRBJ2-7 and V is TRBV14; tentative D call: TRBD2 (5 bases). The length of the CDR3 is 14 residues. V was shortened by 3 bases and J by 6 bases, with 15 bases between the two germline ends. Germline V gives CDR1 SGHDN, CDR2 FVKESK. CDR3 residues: CASSQRAIASEQYF. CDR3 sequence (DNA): TGTGCCAGCAGCCAGAGGGCAATCGCGTCCGAGCAGTACTTC. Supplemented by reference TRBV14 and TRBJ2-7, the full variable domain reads EAGVTQFPSHSVIEKGQTVTLRCDPISGHDNLYWYRRVMGKEIKFLLHFVKESKQDESGMPNNRFLAERTGGTYSTLKVQPAELEDSGVYFCASSQRAIASEQYFGPGTRLTVT.

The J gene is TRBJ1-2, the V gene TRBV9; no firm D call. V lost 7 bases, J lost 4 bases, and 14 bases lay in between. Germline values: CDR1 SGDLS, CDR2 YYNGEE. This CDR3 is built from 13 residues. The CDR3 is CASSPRDLYGYTF. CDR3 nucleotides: TGTGCCAGCTCACCCCGGGATCTCTATGGCTACACCTTC.

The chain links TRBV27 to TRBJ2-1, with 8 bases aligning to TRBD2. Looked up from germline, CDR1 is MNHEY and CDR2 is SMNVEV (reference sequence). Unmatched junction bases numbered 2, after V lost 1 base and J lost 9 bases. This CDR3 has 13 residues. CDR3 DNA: TGTGCCAGCAGTTTATGGACTAGCACTGAGCAGTTCTTC. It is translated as CASSLWTSTEQFF.

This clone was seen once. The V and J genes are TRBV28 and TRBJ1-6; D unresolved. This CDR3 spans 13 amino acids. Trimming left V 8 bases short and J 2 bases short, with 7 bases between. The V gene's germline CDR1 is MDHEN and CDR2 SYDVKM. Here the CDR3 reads CASEGTYNSPLHF. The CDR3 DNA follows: TGTGCCAGCGAGGGAACCTATAATTCACCCCTCCACTTT.

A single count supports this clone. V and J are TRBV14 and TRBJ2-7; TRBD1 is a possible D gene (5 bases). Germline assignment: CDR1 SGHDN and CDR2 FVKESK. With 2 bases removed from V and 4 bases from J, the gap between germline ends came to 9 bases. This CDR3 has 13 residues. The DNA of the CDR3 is TGTGCCAGCAGCCAAAGGGGTTTTTACGAGCAGTACTTC. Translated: CASSQRGFYEQYF.

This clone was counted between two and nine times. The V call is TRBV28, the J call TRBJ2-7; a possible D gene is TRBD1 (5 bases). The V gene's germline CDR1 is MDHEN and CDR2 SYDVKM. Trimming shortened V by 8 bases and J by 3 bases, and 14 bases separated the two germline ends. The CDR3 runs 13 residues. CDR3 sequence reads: CASGAGTRYEQYF. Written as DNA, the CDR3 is TGTGCCAGCGGGGCCGGAACACGCTACGAGCAGTACTTC. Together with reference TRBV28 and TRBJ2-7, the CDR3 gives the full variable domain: DVKVTQSSRYLVKRTGEKVFLECVQDMDHENMFWYRQDPGLGLRLIYFSYDVKMKEKGDIPEGYSVSREKKERFSLILESASTNQTSMYLCASGAGTRYEQYFGPGTRLTVT.